Below are 14 T cell receptor beta chains sequenced from a single sample in a study of T-cell reconstitution after alpha-beta-depleted transplantation in children. This sample's TCRbeta library carried unique molecular identifier barcodes. TCRdb called the PCR reads again in MiXCR, with one record for every CDR3 protein. The table shows around 480,000 distinct CDR3 sequences, with around a third occurring only once. The sample here was PBMCs from the stem cell graft donor, taken from the stem cell graft. The receptors shown here come from a human donor who donated a stem cell graft to a child with aplastic anemia.

The V gene is TRBV4-3, the J gene TRBJ1-5, with TRBD1 matching 8 bases. Per germline, CDR1 LGHNA and CDR2 YSLEER. Trimming cost V 0 bases and J 4 bases; bases outside gene matches: 5. This CDR3 is 16 amino acids long. CDR3 sequence (DNA): TGCGCCAGCAGCCAAGATCGACAGGGGTTAAATCAGCCCCAGCATTTT. It yields the protein CASSQDRQGLNQPQHF.

This clonotype was counted between two and nine times. V usage is TRBV20-1 and J usage is TRBJ2-7, with 9 bases that match TRBD2. Germline CDR1 reads DFQATT; CDR2 reads SNEGSKA (reference sequence). J gave up 3 bases and V 8 bases, and 11 bases lay outside the gene matches. CDR3 length: 14 amino acids. The DNA for the CDR3 is TGCAGTCGATTAAGCGGGAGGAACATCTACGAGCAGTACTTC. Protein sequence: CSRLSGRNIYEQYF.

This clonotype was detected a few times. This chain connects TRBV7-2 to TRBJ2-5, with TRBD2 as a possible D gene (6 bases). The V end lost 4 bases, the J end lost 4 bases, and 13 bases lay between the germline ends. This CDR3 comprises 14 residues. Looked up from germline, CDR1 is SGHTA and CDR2 is FQGNSA. Written as DNA, the CDR3 is TGTGCCAGCAGCTCCGCGGGATTGGGAGAGACCCAGTACTTC. This sequence encodes CASSSAGLGETQYF.

The V and J genes are TRBV11-3 and TRBJ1-1, with no clear D. V lost 5 bases and J lost 1, with 14 bases in between. This CDR3 region has 15 residues. The V gene's germline CDR1 is SGHNT and CDR2 YENEEA. CDR3: CASSPRAGRNTEAFF. In nucleotides, the CDR3 is TGTGCCAGCAGCCCTCGGGCGGGCAGGAACACTGAAGCTTTCTTT.

CDR3 coding DNA: TGCAGTGCCCCCGCAACCGGTCGAGGCACAGATACGCAGTATTTT. It codes for CSAPATGRGTDTQYF. The chain has TRBV20-1 and TRBJ2-3, with D unclear. Trimming shortened V by 6 bases and J by 1 base, and 17 bases separated the two germline ends. CDR3 length: 15 amino acids. Germline assignment: CDR1 DFQATT and CDR2 SNEGSKA (reference sequence).

This clonotype was seen a few times. The V and J genes are TRBV4-3 and TRBJ2-1, with 12 bases identical to TRBD1. CDR1 LGHNA and CDR2 YSLEER come from the germline V gene. With 0 bases clipped from V and 6 bases from J, the junction kept 3 bases outside the gene matches. The CDR3 is 16 amino acids. DNA of the CDR3: TGCGCCAGCAGCCAAGAGGGACAGGGGGCCCCCAATGAGCAGTTCTTC. This gives the protein CASSQEGQGAPNEQFF.

This clonotype turned up a few times. The chain has TRBV5-1 and TRBJ2-1; the match to TRBD1 covers 7 bases. The CDR3 length is 16 residues. After removal of 1 base from V and 4 bases from J, the junction contained 8 bases not matched to a gene. Germline values: CDR1 SGHRS, CDR2 YFSETQ. The CDR3 bases are TGCGCCAGCAGCTTGTCGGGTGCAGGGGGTTACAATGAGCAGTTCTTC. This translates into CASSLSGAGGYNEQFF.

The chain combines TRBV29-1 with TRBJ2-7, with 13 positions matching TRBD2. V was pared by 7 bases and J by 1 base, with 4 bases of the junction left unmatched. This CDR3 comprises 14 residues. CDR1 and CDR2 (germline): SQVTM, ANQGSEA. Here the CDR3 reads CSAILAGGSYEQYV. DNA for the CDR3: TGCAGCGCGATACTAGCGGGAGGGTCCTACGAGCAGTACGTC.

This clonotype appeared a few times. At one end the junction does not follow the germline gene, possibly because of a read error. The chain recombines TRBV27 with TRBJ1-2; 7 nucleotides agree with TRBD1. CDR3 size: 13 residues. Germline lookup yields CDR1 MNHEY and CDR2 SMNVEV (reference sequence). CDR3 DNA: TGCACCAGCAGTTCCCGGACAGGATGGGGCTACACCTTC. Translated, it gives CTSSSRTGWGYTF.

The V gene is TRBV15, the J gene TRBJ2-2; unclear D gene. The CDR3 spans 14 residues. Deletions cut 7 bases from V and 0 bases from J, with 9 bases between. Germline loops: CDR1 LNHNV, CDR2 YYDKDF (reference sequence). The CDR3 loop reads CATTHRANTGELFF. The DNA of the CDR3 is TGTGCCACCACGCACCGAGCGAACACCGGGGAGCTGTTTTTT.

This clonotype was counted at least ten times. CDR3 in amino acids: CSATILAGGPGGSYNEQFF. The DNA of the CDR3 is TGCAGTGCCACAATACTAGCGGGAGGGCCAGGAGGCTCCTACAATGAGCAGTTCTTC. The gene calls are TRBV20-1 and TRBJ2-1, with 13 bases aligning to TRBD2. This CDR3 is built from 19 residues. Trimming cost V 6 bases and J 0 bases; bases outside gene matches: 14. In germline, CDR1 is DFQATT, CDR2 SNEGSKA (reference sequence).

The chain's CDR3 is CSVRTKLNTGELFF. The DNA of the CDR3 is TGCAGCGTTAGAACAAAACTTAACACCGGGGAGCTGTTTTTT. The chain joins TRBV29-1 to TRBJ2-2; D unclear. The CDR3 is made up of 14 amino acids. V was clipped by 5 bases and J by 2 bases, with 12 bases between them. Germline V gene sequence: CDR1 SQVTM, CDR2 ANQGSEA.

V gene TRBV20-1 combines with J gene TRBJ2-1; 9 positions match TRBD2. CDR1 is DFQATT, CDR2 SNEGSKA, per germline (reference sequence). V lost 6 bases and J lost 0; bases outside the gene matches: 18. The CDR3 has 19 amino acids. The CDR3 here is CSAPGSSGIVRNSYNEQFF. The DNA of the CDR3 is TGCAGTGCCCCAGGTTCTAGCGGGATCGTTAGAAACTCCTACAATGAGCAGTTCTTC.

In its sample, this clonotype was seen a few times. One end of the junction fails to match germline, which may point to a read error. The chain combines TRBV5-1 with TRBJ1-5, with D maybe TRBD1 (5 bases). Germline CDR1 and CDR2: SGHRS and YFSETQ. The CDR3 has 14 amino acids. The CDR3 DNA reads as TGTGCCAGCAGCTTACGCCAGGGTGATCAGCCCCAGCATTTT. Translating gives CASSLRQGDQPQHF.